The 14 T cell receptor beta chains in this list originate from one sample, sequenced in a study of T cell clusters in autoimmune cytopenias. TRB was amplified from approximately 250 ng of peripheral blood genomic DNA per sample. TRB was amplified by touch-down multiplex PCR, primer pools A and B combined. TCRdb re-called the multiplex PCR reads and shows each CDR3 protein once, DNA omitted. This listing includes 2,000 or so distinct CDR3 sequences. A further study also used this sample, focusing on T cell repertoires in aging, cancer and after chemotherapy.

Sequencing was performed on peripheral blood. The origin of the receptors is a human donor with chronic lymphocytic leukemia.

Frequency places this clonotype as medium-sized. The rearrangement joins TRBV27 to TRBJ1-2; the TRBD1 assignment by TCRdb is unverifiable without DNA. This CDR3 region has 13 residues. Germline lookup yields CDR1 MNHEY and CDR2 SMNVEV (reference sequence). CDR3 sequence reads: CASTRGAGYGYTF.

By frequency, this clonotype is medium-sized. This CDR3 is CASSALQDGIQETQYF. This sequence joins TRBV19 and TRBJ2-5; the TRBD1 assignment by TCRdb is unverifiable without DNA. CDR1 is LNHDA, CDR2 SQIVND, per germline (reference sequence). The CDR3 has 16 amino acids.

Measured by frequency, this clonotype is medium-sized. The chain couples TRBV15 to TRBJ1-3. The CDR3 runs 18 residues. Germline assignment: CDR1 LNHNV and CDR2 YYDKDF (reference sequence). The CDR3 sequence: CATSREVAVQGSGNTIYF.

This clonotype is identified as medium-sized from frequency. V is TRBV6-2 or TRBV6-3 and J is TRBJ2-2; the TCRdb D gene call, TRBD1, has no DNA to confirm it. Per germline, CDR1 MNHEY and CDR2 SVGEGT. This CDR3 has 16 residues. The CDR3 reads CASSKPTGGTPGELFF.

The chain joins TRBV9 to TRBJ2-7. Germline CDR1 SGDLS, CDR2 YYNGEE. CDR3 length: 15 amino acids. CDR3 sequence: CASNPTGGRAYEQYF.

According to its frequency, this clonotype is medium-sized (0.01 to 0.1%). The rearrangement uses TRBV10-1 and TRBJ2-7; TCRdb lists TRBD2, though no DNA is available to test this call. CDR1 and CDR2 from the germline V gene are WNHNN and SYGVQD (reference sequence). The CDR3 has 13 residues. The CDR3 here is CASSRTSGDEQYF.

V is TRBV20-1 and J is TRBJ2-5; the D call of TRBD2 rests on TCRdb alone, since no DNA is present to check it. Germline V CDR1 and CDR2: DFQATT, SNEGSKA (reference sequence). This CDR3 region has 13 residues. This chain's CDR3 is CSASAGGQETQYF.

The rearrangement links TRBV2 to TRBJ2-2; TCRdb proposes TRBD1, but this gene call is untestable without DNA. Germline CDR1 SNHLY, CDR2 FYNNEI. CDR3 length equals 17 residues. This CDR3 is CASSERGIAMNTGELFF.

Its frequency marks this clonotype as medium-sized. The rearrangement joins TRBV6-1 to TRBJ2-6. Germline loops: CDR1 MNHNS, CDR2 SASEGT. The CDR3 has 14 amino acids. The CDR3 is CASSFSPGANVLTF.

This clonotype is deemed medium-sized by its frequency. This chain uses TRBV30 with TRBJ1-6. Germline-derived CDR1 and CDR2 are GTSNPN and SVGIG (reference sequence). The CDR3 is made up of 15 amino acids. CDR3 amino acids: CAWSLGSSYNSPLHF.

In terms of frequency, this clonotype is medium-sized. CDR3 sequence reads: CASSLSGALEQYF. This sequence joins TRBV5-4 and TRBJ2-7. Germline V gene sequence: CDR1 SGHNT, CDR2 YYREEE (reference sequence). The length of the CDR3 is 13 residues.

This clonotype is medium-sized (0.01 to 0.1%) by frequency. The CDR3 sequence: CASSEAGSTDTQYF. This sequence joins TRBV6-4 and TRBJ2-3; absent DNA, TCRdb's TRBD2 call cannot be checked. CDR1 and CDR2 from the germline V gene are MRHNA and SNTAGT. There are 14 residues in the CDR3.

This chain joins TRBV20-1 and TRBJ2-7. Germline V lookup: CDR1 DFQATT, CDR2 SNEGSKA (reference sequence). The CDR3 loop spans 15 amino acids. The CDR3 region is CSARDSSGKEYEQYF.

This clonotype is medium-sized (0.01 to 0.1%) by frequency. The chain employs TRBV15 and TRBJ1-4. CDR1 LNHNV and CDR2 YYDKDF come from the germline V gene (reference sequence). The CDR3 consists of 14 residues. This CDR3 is CATSLSQANEKLFF. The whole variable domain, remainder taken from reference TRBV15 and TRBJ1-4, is DAMVIQNPRYQVTQFGKPVTLSCSQTLNHNVMYWYQQKSSQAPKLLFHYYDKDFNNEADTPDNFQSRRPNTSFCFLDIRSPGLGDTAMYLCATSLSQANEKLFFGSGTQLSVL.